This TCR beta chain was sequenced for a study of blood T cell repertoires in COVID-19. The protocol was immunoSEQ multiplex PCR, while the TCRdb copy is restricted to in-frame clones and leaves out a portion. The sample consists of under 350,000 clones, 75% to 95% of them appearing once. The J segment lost 7 bases and the V segment lost 6 bases, leaving 9 bases of the junction unmatched. CDR3 length equals 16 residues. Germline CDR1 MDHEN, CDR2 SYDVKM. The specimen sequenced was peripheral blood. The V gene is TRBV28, the J gene TRBJ2-2; TRBD2 agrees at 12 bases. The source is a woman aged 25 to 39 with COVID-19, enrolled during active disease. The CDR3 DNA sequence: TGTGCCAGCAGCACTCCTAGCGGGAGGGCCTTCGGGGAGCTGTTTTTT. Amino acids: CASSTPSGRAFGELFF.